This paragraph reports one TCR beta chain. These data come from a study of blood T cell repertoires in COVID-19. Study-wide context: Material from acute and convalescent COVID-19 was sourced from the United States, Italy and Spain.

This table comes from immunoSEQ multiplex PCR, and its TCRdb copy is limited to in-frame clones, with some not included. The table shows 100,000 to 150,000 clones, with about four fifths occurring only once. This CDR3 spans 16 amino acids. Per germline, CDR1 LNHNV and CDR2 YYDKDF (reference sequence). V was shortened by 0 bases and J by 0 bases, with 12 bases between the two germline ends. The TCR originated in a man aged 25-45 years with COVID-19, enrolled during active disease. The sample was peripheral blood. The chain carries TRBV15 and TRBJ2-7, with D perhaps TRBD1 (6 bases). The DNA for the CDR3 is TGTGCCACCAGCAGAGATAGGACAGTAAGCTCCTACGAGCAGTACTTC. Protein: CATSRDRTVSSYEQYF.